The clone carrying this T cell receptor (beta chain) was counted many times. This CDR3 has 16 residues. CDR1 is LNHNV and CDR2 is YYDKDF in the germline V gene (reference sequence). Trimming cost V 5 bases and J 1 base; bases outside gene matches: 9. This sample was included in a study of identical twins. TCRdb re-called the 5' RACE reads through MiXCR, storing one row per CDR3 protein. Here the sample spans 690,000 or so distinct CDR3 sequences, 8.6% being singletons. This sample was shared with a second study, whose subject was yellow fever vaccine responses in identical twins.

This sequence was found in a young woman in good health. The chain carries TRBV15 and TRBJ2-3; 7 bases agree with TRBD1. The sequencing sample was made of PBMCs. CDR3 nucleotide sequence: TGTGCCACCAGCGCACGAGGGGGCTATGGCACAGATACGCAGTATTTT. This codes for CATSARGGYGTDTQYF. Using reference TRBV15 and TRBJ2-3 for the parts outside the CDR3, the full variable domain is DAMVIQNPRYQVTQFGKPVTLSCSQTLNHNVMYWYQQKSSQAPKLLFHYYDKDFNNEADTPDNFQSRRPNTSFCFLDIRSPGLGDTAMYLCATSARGGYGTDTQYFGPGTRLTVL.